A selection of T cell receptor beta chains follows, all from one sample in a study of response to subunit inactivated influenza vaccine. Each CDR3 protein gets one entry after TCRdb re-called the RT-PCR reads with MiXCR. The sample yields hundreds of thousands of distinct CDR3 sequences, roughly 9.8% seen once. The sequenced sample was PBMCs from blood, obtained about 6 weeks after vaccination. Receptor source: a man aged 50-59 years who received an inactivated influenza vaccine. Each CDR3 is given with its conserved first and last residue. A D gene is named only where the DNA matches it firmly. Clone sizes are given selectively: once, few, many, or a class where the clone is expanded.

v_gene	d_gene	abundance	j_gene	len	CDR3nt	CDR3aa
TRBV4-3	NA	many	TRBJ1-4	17	TGCGCCAGCAGCCAAACCGGATCCCTTGCAACTAATGAAAAACTGTTTTTT	CASSQTGSLATNEKLFF
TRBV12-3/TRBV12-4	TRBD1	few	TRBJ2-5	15	TGTGCCAGCAGTCCTCGGGGACAGGGGGCGAAGACCCAGTACTTC	CASSPRGQGAKTQYF
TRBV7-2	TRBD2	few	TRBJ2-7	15	TGTGCCAGCAGCCTAGGACTAGCGGGAGCCTCCGAGCAGTACTTC	CASSLGLAGASEQYF
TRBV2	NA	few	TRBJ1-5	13	TGTGCCAGCATGCAGGAGAGGGGTCAGCCCCAGCATTTT	CASMQERGQPQHF
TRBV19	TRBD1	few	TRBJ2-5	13	TGTGCCAGTAGCAGGGGGCGGAAGGAGACCCAGTACTTC	CASSRGRKETQYF
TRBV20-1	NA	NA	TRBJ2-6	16	TGCAGTGCTAGGTCTTTTACAGCTTCTGGGGCCAACGTCCTGACTTTC	CSARSFTASGANVLTF
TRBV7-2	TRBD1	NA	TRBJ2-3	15	TGTGCCAGCAGCTTAGGATTCAGGGGGAGAGATACGCAGTATTTT	CASSLGFRGRDTQYF
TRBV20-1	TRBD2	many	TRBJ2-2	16	TGCAGTGCTAGAGATCCGTCTAGCGGAAACACCGGGGAGCTGTTTTTT	CSARDPSSGNTGELFF
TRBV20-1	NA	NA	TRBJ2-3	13	TGCAGTGCTAACAGGGATGGGTCGGTTACGCAGTATTTT	CSANRDGSVTQYF
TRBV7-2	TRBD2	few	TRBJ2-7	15	TGTGCCAGCAGCTTAAGGACTAGCGGAGATTACGAGCAGTACTTC	CASSLRTSGDYEQYF
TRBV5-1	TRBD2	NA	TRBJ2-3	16	TGCGCCAGCAGCTCGGGGAGGGGAGGGGGCACAGATACGCAGTATTTT	CASSSGRGGGTDTQYF
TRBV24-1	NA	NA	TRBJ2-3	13	TGTGCCACCAGTCGGGAGAGCACAGATACGCAGTATTTT	CATSRESTDTQYF
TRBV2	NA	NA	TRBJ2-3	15	TGTGCCAGCAGTGTTGCAGGGAGTCGCACAGATACGCAGTATTTT	CASSVAGSRTDTQYF